The 18 T cell receptor beta chains presented below share a single source sample, sequenced in a study of T-cell reconstitution after alpha-beta-depleted transplantation in children. Unique molecular identifiers were incorporated during preparation of the TCRbeta library. In TCRdb, the PCR reads were re-called with MiXCR into one record per CDR3 protein. In the table there are around 370,000 distinct CDR3 sequences, 10% of which are singletons. The sequences come from PBMCs from the stem cell graft donor, collected from the stem cell graft. The receptor set was obtained from a human donor who donated a stem cell graft to a child with acute lymphoblastic leukemia.

Many counts were recorded for this clonotype. The chain combines TRBV5-1 with TRBJ2-3, with a possible D match to TRBD2 (5 bases). CDR3 size: 14 residues. V dropped 1 base and J dropped 4 bases, with 10 bases sitting between them. Germline V gene data show CDR1 as SGHRS and CDR2 as YFSETQ. The CDR3 sequence is CASSLSVGADTQYF. CDR3 nucleotide sequence: TGCGCCAGCAGCTTGTCTGTGGGAGCAGATACGCAGTATTTT.

The chain couples TRBV20-1 to TRBJ2-4; D perhaps matches TRBD2 (6 bases). This CDR3 region has 16 residues. Per the germline V gene, CDR1 is DFQATT and CDR2 is SNEGSKA (reference sequence). Trimming cost V 5 bases and J 0 bases, with 17 bases left between them. This chain's CDR3 is CSAFNGGDLAKNIQYF. In DNA, the CDR3 is TGCAGTGCTTTCAACGGCGGGGACCTAGCCAAAAACATTCAGTACTTC.

This chain uses TRBV14 with TRBJ2-7; D perhaps matches TRBD1 (6 bases). From germline, CDR1 is SGHDN and CDR2 FVKESK. This CDR3 has 12 residues. V was pared by 3 bases and J by 9 bases, with 12 bases between. The CDR3 nucleotides read TGTGCCAGCAGCCAGACAGGCCTCGGGCAGTACTTC. This translates into CASSQTGLGQYF.

This clonotype was recorded a few times. The genes are TRBV28 and TRBJ2-2; D not certain. CDR1 is MDHEN, CDR2 SYDVKM, per germline. The CDR3 consists of 13 residues. The V gene lost 6 bases and the J gene lost 0 bases, with 5 bases spanning the gap. The CDR3 spells CASSTANTGELFF. As DNA, the CDR3 is TGTGCCAGCAGCACGGCGAACACCGGGGAGCTGTTTTTT.

V gene TRBV20-1 combines with J gene TRBJ2-7, with D uncertain. V lost 5 bases and J 6 bases, leaving 11 bases between the germline ends. CDR1 DFQATT and CDR2 SNEGSKA come from the germline V gene (reference sequence). The CDR3 sequence is 11 residues long. The chain's CDR3 is CSARLVSEQYF. Here the CDR3 DNA reads TGCAGTGCTCGCCTAGTCTCCGAGCAGTACTTC.

This clonotype was found a few times. The chain is built from TRBV12-3 or TRBV12-4 and TRBJ2-3; 9 nucleotides align to TRBD1. The length of the CDR3 is 14 residues. Germline trimming cut 6 bases from V and 5 bases from J; bases unmatched to any gene: 6. As DNA, the CDR3 is TGTGCCAGCAGGCGGGACAGGGCTGGAGATACGCAGTATTTT. It encodes CASRRDRAGDTQYF.

This clonotype was counted only a few times. V is TRBV5-1 and J is TRBJ2-7; D not certain. Deletions cut 0 bases from V and 4 bases from J, with 11 bases between. The CDR3 covers 14 residues. Per germline, CDR1 SGHRS and CDR2 YFSETQ. CDR3 amino acids: CASSLAPSQYEQYF. The CDR3 DNA is TGCGCCAGCAGCTTGGCTCCGTCTCAATACGAGCAGTACTTC.

The J gene is TRBJ2-3, the V gene TRBV4-1; D not certain. Between the trimmed V and J ends, which lost 4 bases and 6 bases, there was a span of 11 bases. CDR3 length: 13 residues. Germline V gene sequence: CDR1 MGHRA, CDR2 YSYEKL. CDR3 amino acids: CASSLLKGDTQYF. CDR3 DNA sequence: TGCGCCAGCAGCCTCCTTAAAGGGGATACGCAGTATTTT.

V and J are TRBV5-1 and TRBJ2-3; D possibly matches TRBD1 or TRBD2 (6 bases each). Germline-derived CDR1 and CDR2 are SGHRS and YFSETQ. CDR3 length equals 15 residues. V lost 3 bases and J lost 3, with 14 bases in between. The CDR3 DNA is TGCGCCAGCAGCTCCCAGGGGAGCGGGACAGATACGCAGTATTTT. Translated: CASSSQGSGTDTQYF. Combining the CDR3 with reference TRBV5-1 and TRBJ2-3 gives the whole variable domain KAGVTQTPRYLIKTRGQQVTLSCSPISGHRSVSWYQQTPGQGLQFLFEYFSETQRNKGNFPGRFSGRQFSNSRSEMNVSTLELGDSALYLCASSSQGSGTDTQYFGPGTRLTVL.

The V call is TRBV27, the J call TRBJ2-5; D call uncertain. The CDR3 contains 14 residues. V was trimmed by 5 bases and J by 0 bases, leaving 10 bases between them. Germline V gene data show CDR1 as MNHEY and CDR2 as SMNVEV (reference sequence). The CDR3 DNA reads as TGTGCCAGCAGTCCCCGGGCCCACCAAGAGACCCAGTACTTC. Its protein is CASSPRAHQETQYF.

This clonotype was picked up many times. The chain combines TRBV4-3 with TRBJ1-6, with TRBD1 matching 7 bases. This CDR3 contains 16 residues. CDR1 is LGHNA and CDR2 is YSLEER in the germline V gene. V dropped 2 bases and J dropped 9; count of bases not matched to a gene: 10. CDR3 sequence (DNA): TGCGCCAGCAGCCAAAACAGGGGCCAGCGTAGTTCACCCCTCCACTTT. Encoded protein: CASSQNRGQRSSPLHF.

The V call is TRBV11-2, the J call TRBJ2-1; the match to TRBD1 covers 11 bases. V trimming: 4 bases; J trimming: 3 bases; junction bases outside the gene matches: 17. The CDR3 length is 20 residues. Looked up from germline, CDR1 is SGHAT and CDR2 is FQNNGV. This CDR3 reads CASSSSQDRGLTSSYNEQFF. The CDR3 nucleotides are TGTGCCAGCAGCTCTTCACAGGACAGGGGGCTGACTAGCAGCTACAATGAGCAGTTCTTC.

In its sample, this clonotype was seen a few times. The V gene is TRBV24-1, the J gene TRBJ2-1; 11 bases are shared with TRBD1. CDR3 length equals 18 residues. CDR1 and CDR2 from the germline V gene are KGHDR and SFDVKD. The junction had 11 bases not matched to a gene; V was cut back by 2 bases and J by 6 bases. Here the CDR3 reads CATSDSLPGTGGINEQFF. The CDR3 nucleotides are TGTGCCACCAGTGATTCCCTGCCCGGGACAGGGGGTATCAATGAGCAGTTCTTC.

The CDR3 bases are TGTGCCATCAGCGGGACAGAGAGATCCTACGAGCAGTACTTC. Translation: CAISGTERSYEQYF. This sequence joins TRBV10-3 and TRBJ2-7, with 7 bases identical to TRBD1. The CDR3 covers 14 residues. The V segment lost 6 bases and the J segment 1 base; nucleotides outside the gene matches: 6. In germline, CDR1 is ENHRY, CDR2 SYGVKD.

The chain carries TRBV4-3 and TRBJ2-3; D call uncertain. This CDR3 is 15 amino acids long. The V end lost 7 bases, the J end lost 5 bases, and 19 bases lay between the germline ends. CDR1 and CDR2 from the germline V gene are LGHNA and YSLEER. CDR3 sequence (DNA): TGCGCCAGCACCCCTTCGGGTAATTCGGGAGATACGCAGTATTTT. Its translation is CASTPSGNSGDTQYF.

The genes are TRBV27 and TRBJ1-5; D remains ambiguous. Germline-derived CDR1 and CDR2 are MNHEY and SMNVEV (reference sequence). The V end was cut by 6 bases, the J end by 5 bases, with 11 bases between. The CDR3 runs to 13 residues. CDR3 nucleotide sequence: TGTGCCAGCAGCCCTGAGGGTTATCAGCCCCAGCATTTT. The encoded protein is CASSPEGYQPQHF.

There are a few counts of this clonotype. DNA of the CDR3: TGCAGTGCTAGGGCTAGAACCACCGGGGAGCTGTTTTTT. Protein sequence: CSARARTTGELFF. The V call is TRBV20-1, the J call TRBJ2-2; D remains unclear. In germline, CDR1 is DFQATT, CDR2 SNEGSKA (reference sequence). The CDR3 is 13 amino acids. Between the trimmed V and J ends, which lost 3 bases and 4 bases, there was a span of 9 bases.

This clonotype was detected ten times or more. This sequence joins TRBV4-3 and TRBJ2-1; possible D gene TRBD2, 6 bases. This CDR3 has 15 amino acids. V was cut by 0 bases and J by 10 bases, with 16 bases left in between. Looked up from germline, CDR1 is LGHNA and CDR2 is YSLEER. CDR3: CASSQETSVFWEQFF. CDR3 DNA sequence: TGCGCCAGCAGCCAAGAGACTAGTGTTTTTTGGGAGCAGTTCTTC.